The sequence of this TCR beta chain was determined in a study of HIV-infected patients and healthy controls. Study-wide results and caveats: HIV+ repertoires were severely depleted of MAIT alpha-chain CDR3s, unlike healthy controls.

As regards this clonotype: Its antigen is still unknown.

cDNA was made from about 480 ng RNA using alpha and beta constant primers. Separate chain-specific third strand synthesis with multiplexing indices produced the alpha and beta libraries. A single record per CDR3 protein comes from TCRdb applying MiXCR to the 5' RACE reads. The sample records under 20,000 distinct CDR3 sequences, about 8.3% being singletons. The repertoire came from unfractionated whole blood and reflected all unsorted peripheral T cells. This CDR3 has 14 residues. V gave up 2 bases and J gave up 4 bases; unmatched junction bases: 5. In germline, CDR1 is DFQATT, CDR2 SNEGSKA (reference sequence).

The TCR sequence derives from an adult in good health. The V gene is TRBV20-1, the J gene TRBJ1-3; TRBD1 aligns across 7 bases. The sample comprised blood. CDR3 DNA sequence: TGCAGTGCTAGAAAGGGGGCGGTAGGAAACACCATATATTTT. It specifies CSARKGAVGNTIYF.